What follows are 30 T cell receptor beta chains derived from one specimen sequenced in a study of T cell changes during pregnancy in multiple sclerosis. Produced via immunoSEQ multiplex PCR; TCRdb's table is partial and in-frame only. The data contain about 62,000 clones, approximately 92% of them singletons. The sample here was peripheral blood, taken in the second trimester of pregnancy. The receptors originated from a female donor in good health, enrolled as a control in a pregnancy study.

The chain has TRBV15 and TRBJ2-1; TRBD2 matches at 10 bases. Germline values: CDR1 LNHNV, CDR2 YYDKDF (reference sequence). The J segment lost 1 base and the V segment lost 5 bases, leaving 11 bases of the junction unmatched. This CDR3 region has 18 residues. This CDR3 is CATSEALAGAGSYNEQFF. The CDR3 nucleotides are TGTGCCACCAGCGAGGCCCTAGCGGGAGCAGGATCCTACAATGAGCAGTTCTTC.

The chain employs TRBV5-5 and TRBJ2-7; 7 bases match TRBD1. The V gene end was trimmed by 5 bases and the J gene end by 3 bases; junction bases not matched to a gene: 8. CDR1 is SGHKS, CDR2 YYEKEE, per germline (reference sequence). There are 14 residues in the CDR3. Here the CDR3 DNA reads TGTGCCAGCAGGGTGTCGGGACAGAGCTACGAGCAGTACTTC. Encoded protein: CASRVSGQSYEQYF.

CDR3 amino acids: CAIKAGAYTGELFF. Here the CDR3 DNA reads TGTGCCATAAAAGCGGGAGCGTACACCGGGGAGCTGTTTTTT. This rearrangement joins TRBV19 to TRBJ2-2; 8 nucleotides line up with TRBD2. The CDR3 consists of 14 residues. CDR1 LNHDA and CDR2 SQIVND come from the germline V gene (reference sequence). J lost 3 bases, V lost 10 bases, and 7 bases had no gene match.

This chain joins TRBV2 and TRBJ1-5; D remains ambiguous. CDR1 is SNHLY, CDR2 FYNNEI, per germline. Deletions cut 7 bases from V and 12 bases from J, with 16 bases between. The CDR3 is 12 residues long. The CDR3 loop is CASTQDSRVQHF. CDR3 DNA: TGTGCCAGCACCCAGGACTCAAGGGTCCAGCATTTT.

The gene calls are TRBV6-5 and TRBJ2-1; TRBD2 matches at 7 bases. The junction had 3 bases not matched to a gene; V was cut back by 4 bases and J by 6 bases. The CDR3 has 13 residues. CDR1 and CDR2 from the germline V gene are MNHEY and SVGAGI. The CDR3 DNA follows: TGTGCCAGCAGTTCTGGACTAGGCAATGAGCAGTTCTTC. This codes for CASSSGLGNEQFF.

Here the CDR3 DNA reads TGTGCCAGCAGCCCGTGGACAGGGAATGAAAAACTGTTTTTT. This codes for CASSPWTGNEKLFF. This rearrangement joins TRBV7-8 to TRBJ1-4; 8 bases agree with TRBD1. The germline gives CDR1 SGHVS, CDR2 FQNEAQ. The junction had 4 bases not matched to a gene; V was cut back by 5 bases and J by 5 bases. CDR3 length: 14 residues.

The CDR3 DNA reads as TGTGCCAGCAGTTTAACGGGTCGGGGAAATACGCAGTATTTT. This codes for CASSLTGRGNTQYF. J is TRBJ2-3 and V is TRBV28, with TRBD2 as a possible D gene (5 bases). Germline CDR1 MDHEN, CDR2 SYDVKM. The CDR3 extends over 14 amino acids. The V and J ends lost 2 bases and 7 bases respectively, with 13 bases between them.

CDR3 sequence: CASSQERGQGFYGYTF. CDR3 nucleotides: TGCGCCAGCAGCCAAGAACGAGGACAGGGGTTCTATGGCTACACCTTC. The chain employs TRBV4-3 and TRBJ1-2; 9 bases align to TRBD1. CDR3 length: 16 amino acids. The J segment lost 4 bases and the V segment lost 0 bases, leaving 6 bases of the junction unmatched. CDR1 LGHNA and CDR2 YSLEER come from the germline V gene.

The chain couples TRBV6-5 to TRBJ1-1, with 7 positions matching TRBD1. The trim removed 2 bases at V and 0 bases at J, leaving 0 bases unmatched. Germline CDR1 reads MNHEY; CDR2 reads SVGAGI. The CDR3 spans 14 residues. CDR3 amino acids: CASSYGQVNTEAFF. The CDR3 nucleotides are TGTGCCAGCAGTTACGGACAGGTGAACACTGAAGCTTTCTTT.

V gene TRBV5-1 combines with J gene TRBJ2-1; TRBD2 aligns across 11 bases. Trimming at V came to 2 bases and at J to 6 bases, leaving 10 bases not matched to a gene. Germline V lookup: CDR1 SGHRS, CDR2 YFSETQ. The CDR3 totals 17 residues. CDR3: CASSFTVAGGRGNEQFF. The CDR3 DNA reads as TGCGCCAGCAGCTTCACGGTAGCGGGAGGGCGGGGCAATGAGCAGTTCTTC.

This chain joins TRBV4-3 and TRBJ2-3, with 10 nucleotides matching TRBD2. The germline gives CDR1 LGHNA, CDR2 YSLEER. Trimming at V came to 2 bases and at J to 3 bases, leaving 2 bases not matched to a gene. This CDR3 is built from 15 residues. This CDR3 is CASSQLTSGTDTQYF. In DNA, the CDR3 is TGCGCCAGCAGCCAATTGACTAGCGGGACAGATACGCAGTATTTT.

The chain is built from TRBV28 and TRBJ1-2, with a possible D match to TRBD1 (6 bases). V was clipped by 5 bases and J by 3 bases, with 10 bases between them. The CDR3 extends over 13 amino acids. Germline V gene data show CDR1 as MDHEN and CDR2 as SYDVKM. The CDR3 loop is CASSPGHHYGYTF. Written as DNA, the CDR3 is TGTGCCAGCAGTCCGGGACACCACTATGGCTACACCTTC.

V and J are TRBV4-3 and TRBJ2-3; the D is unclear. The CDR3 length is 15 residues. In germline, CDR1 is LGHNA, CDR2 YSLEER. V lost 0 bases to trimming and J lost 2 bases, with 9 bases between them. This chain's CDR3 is CASSQEGRNTDTQYF. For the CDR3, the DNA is TGCGCCAGCAGCCAAGAGGGCCGGAACACAGATACGCAGTATTTT.

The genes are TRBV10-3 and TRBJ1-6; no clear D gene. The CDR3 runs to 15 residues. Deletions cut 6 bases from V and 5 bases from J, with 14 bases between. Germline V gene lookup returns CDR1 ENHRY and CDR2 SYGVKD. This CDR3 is CAIRVGVSDNSPLHF. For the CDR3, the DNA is TGTGCCATCAGGGTCGGGGTTTCAGATAATTCACCCCTCCACTTT.

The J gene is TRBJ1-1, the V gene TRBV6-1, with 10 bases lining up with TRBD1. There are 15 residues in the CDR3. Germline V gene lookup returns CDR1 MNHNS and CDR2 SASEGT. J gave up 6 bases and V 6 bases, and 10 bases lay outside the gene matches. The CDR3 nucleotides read TGTGCCAGCAGACGACTTGGACAGGGGGTGTCTGAAGCTTTCTTT. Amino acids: CASRRLGQGVSEAFF.

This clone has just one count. CDR3 bases: TGTGCCAGCTCACTAGGGGGTGGCAATCAGCCCCAGCATTTT. Residues: CASSLGGGNQPQHF. This chain links TRBV18 with TRBJ1-5, with a weak D call TRBD1 (6 bases). There are 14 residues in the CDR3. Per the germline V gene, CDR1 is KGHSH and CDR2 is LQKENI. V was trimmed by 4 bases and J by 2 bases, leaving 9 bases between them. Drawing the rest from reference TRBV18 and TRBJ1-5, the complete variable domain is NAGVMQNPRHLVRRRGQEARLRCSPMKGHSHVYWYRQLPEEGLKFMVYLQKENIIDESGMPKERFSAEFPKEGPSILRIQQVVRGDSAAYFCASSLGGGNQPQHFGDGTRLSIL.

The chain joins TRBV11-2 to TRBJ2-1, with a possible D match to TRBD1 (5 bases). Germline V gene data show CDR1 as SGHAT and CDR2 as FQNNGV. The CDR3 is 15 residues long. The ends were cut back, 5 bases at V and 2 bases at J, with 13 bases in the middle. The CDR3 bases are TGTGCCAGCAGCCCTGACAGAAGAACCTACAATGAGCAGTTCTTC. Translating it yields CASSPDRRTYNEQFF.

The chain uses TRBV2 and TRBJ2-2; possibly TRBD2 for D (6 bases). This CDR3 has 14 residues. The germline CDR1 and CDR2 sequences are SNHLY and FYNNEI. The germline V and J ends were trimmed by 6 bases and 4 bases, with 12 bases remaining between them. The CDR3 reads CASRAGWGTGELFF. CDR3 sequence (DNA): TGTGCCAGCAGGGCGGGGTGGGGCACCGGGGAGCTGTTTTTT.

For the CDR3, the DNA is TGTGCCAGCAGCTCACCGGGACAGGTCTACAATGAGCAGTTCTTC. Translated, it gives CASSSPGQVYNEQFF. The chain links TRBV28 to TRBJ2-1, with 8 bases that match TRBD1. The CDR3 has 15 residues. Trimming took 6 bases from V and 3 from J; bases not matched to a gene: 7. CDR1 is MDHEN, CDR2 SYDVKM, per germline.

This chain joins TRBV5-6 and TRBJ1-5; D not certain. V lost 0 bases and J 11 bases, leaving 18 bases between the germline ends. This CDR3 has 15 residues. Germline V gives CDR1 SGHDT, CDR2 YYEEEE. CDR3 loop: CASSLGSSIRRAQHF. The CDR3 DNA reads TGTGCCAGCAGCTTGGGCTCCTCAATCCGGAGGGCCCAGCATTTT.

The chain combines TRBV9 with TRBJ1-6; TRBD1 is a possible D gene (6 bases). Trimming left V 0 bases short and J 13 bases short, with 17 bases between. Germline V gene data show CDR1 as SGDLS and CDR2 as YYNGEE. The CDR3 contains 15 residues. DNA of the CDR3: TGTGCCAGCAGCGTAGATTCAGGGGCCCTCGGGCCCCTCCACTTT. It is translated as CASSVDSGALGPLHF.

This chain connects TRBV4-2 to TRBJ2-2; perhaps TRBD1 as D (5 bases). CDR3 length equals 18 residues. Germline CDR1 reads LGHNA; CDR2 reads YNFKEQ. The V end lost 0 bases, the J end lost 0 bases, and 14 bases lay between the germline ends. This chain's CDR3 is CASSQDNPSGTNTGELFF. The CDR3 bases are TGTGCCAGCAGCCAAGATAACCCATCAGGGACGAACACCGGGGAGCTGTTTTTT.

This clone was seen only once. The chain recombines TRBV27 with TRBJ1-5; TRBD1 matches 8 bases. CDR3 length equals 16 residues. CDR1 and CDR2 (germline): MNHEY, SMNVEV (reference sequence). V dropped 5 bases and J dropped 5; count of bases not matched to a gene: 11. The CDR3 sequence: CASSPWTGKVDQPQHF. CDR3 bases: TGTGCCAGCAGTCCCTGGACAGGGAAGGTTGATCAGCCCCAGCATTTT.

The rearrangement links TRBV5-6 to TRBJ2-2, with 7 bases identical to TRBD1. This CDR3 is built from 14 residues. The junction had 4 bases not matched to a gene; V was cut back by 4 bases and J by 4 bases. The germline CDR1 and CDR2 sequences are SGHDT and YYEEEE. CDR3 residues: CASSLGGFTGELFF. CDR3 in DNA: TGTGCCAGCAGCCTAGGGGGCTTCACCGGGGAGCTGTTTTTT. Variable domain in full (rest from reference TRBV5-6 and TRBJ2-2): DAGVTQSPTHLIKTRGQQVTLRCSPKSGHDTVSWYQQALGQGPQFIFQYYEEEERQRGNFPDRFSGHQFPNYSSELNVNALLLGDSALYLCASSLGGFTGELFFGEGSRLTVL.

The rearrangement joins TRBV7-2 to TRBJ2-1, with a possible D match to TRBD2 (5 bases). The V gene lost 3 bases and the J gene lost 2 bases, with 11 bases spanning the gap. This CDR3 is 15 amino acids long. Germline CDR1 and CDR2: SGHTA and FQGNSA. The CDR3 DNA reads TGTGCCAGCAGCTTCTACGGGGTAACCTACAATGAGCAGTTCTTC. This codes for CASSFYGVTYNEQFF.

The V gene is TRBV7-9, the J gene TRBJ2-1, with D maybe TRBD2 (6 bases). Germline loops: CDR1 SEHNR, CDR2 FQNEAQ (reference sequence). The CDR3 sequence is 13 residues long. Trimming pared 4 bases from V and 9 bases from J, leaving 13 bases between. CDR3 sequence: CASSWGLPSEQFF. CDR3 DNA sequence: TGTGCCAGCAGCTGGGGACTGCCCAGTGAGCAGTTCTTC. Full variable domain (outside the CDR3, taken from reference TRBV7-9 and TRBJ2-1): DTGVSQNPRHKITKRGQNVTFRCDPISEHNRLYWYRQTLGQGPEFLTYFQNEAQLEKSRLLSDRFSAERPKGSFSTLEIQRTEQGDSAMYLCASSWGLPSEQFFGPGTRLTVL.

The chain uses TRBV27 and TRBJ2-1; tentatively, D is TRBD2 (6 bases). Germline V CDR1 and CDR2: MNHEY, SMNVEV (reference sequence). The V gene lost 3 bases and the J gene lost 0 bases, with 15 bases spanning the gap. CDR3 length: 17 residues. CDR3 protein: CASSFRGTLSSYNEQFF. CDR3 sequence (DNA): TGTGCCAGCAGTTTCCGGGGGACCCTGAGCTCCTACAATGAGCAGTTCTTC.

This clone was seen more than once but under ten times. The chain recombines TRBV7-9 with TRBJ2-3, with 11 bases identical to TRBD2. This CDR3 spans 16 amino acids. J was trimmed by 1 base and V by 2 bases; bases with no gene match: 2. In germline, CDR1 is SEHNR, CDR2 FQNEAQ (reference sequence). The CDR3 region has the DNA TGTGCCAGCAGCTTACTAGCGGGGGGCGGCACAGATACGCAGTATTTT. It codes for CASSLLAGGGTDTQYF.

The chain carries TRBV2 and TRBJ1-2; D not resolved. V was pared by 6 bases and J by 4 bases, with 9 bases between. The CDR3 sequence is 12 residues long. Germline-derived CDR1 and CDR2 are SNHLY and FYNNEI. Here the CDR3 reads CASRQQIYGYTF. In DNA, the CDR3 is TGTGCCAGCAGACAACAAATCTATGGCTACACCTTC.

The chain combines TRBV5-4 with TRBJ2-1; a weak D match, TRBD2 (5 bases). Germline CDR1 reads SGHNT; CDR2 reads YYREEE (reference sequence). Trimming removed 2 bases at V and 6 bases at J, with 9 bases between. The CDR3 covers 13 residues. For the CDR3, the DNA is TGTGCCAGCAGCTTAGGACTGATCAATGAGCAGTTCTTC. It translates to CASSLGLINEQFF.